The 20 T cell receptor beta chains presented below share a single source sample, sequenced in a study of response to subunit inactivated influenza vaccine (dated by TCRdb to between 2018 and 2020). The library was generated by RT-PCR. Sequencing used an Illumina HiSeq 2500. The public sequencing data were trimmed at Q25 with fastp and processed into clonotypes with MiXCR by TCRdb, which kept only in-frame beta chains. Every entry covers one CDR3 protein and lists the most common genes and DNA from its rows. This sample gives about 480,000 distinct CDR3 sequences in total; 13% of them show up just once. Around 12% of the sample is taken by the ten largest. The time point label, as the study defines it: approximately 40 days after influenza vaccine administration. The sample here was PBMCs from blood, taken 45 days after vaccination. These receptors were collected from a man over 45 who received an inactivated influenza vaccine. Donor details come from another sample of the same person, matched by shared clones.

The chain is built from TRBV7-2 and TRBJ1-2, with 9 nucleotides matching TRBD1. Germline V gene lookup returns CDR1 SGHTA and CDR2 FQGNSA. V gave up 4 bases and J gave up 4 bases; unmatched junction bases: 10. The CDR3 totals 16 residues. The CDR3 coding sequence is TGTGCCAGCAGCTGGGGGACAGGGTTTCAGTCCTATGGCTACACCTTC. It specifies CASSWGTGFQSYGYTF.

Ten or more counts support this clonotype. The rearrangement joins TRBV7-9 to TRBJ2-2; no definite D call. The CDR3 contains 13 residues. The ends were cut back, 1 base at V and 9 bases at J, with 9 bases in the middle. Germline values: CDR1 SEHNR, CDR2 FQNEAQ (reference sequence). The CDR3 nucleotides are TGTGCCAGCAGCTTAGATGACATTCGGGAGCTGTTTTTT. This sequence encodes CASSLDDIRELFF.

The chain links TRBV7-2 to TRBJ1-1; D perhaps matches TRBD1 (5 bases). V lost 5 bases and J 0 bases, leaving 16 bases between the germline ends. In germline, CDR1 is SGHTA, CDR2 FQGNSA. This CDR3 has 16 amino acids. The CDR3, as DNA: TGTGCCAGCAGCCCTTTGGGGGGATTAATGAACACTGAAGCTTTCTTT. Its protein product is CASSPLGGLMNTEAFF.

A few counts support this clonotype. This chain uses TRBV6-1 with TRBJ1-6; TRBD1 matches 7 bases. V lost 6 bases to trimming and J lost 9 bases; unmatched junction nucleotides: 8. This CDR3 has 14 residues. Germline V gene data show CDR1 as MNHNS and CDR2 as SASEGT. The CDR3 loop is CASRPTGLSSPLHF. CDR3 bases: TGTGCCAGCAGGCCGACAGGGTTGAGTTCACCCCTCCACTTT.

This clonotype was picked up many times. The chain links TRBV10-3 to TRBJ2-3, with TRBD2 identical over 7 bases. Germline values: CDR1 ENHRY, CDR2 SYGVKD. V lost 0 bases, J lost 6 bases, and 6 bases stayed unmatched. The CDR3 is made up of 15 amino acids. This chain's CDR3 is CAISESGGSGDTQYF. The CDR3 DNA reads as TGTGCCATCAGTGAGTCTGGCGGGAGTGGGGATACGCAGTATTTT.

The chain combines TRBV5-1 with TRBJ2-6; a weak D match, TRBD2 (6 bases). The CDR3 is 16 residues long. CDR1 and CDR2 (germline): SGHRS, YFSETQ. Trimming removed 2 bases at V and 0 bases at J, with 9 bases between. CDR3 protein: CASSFGGFSGANVLTF. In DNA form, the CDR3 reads TGCGCCAGCAGCTTCGGAGGGTTCTCTGGGGCCAACGTCCTGACTTTC.

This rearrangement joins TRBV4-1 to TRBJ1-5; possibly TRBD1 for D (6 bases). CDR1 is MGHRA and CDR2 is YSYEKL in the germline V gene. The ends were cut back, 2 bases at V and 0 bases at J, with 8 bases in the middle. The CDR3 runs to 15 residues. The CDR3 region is CASSQYRDSNQPQHF. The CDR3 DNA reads TGCGCCAGCAGCCAATACAGGGATAGCAATCAGCCCCAGCATTTT.

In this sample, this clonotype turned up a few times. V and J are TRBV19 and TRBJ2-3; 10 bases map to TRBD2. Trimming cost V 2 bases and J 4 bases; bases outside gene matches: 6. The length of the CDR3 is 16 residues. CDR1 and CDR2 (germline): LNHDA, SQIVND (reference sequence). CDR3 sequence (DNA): TGTGCCAGTAGTATAACTTCTAGCGGGAGACCAGATACGCAGTATTTT. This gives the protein CASSITSSGRPDTQYF. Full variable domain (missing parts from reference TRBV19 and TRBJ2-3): DGGITQSPKYLFRKEGQNVTLSCEQNLNHDAMYWYRQDPGQGLRLIYYSQIVNDFQKGDIAEGYSVSREKKESFPLTVTSAQKNPTAFYLCASSITSSGRPDTQYFGPGTRLTVL.

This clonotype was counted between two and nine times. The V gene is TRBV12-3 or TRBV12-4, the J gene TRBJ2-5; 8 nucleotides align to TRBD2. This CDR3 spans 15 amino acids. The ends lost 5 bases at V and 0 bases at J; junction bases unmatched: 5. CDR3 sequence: CASSTEREYQETQYF. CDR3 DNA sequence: TGTGCCAGCAGTACGGAGCGGGAGTACCAAGAGACCCAGTACTTC.

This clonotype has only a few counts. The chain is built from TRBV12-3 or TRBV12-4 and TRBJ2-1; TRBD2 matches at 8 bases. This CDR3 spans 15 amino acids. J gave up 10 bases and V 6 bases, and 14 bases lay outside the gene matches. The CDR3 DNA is TGTGCCAGCAGATCTGCGGGACTAGTCCGGGGCGAGCAGTTCTTC. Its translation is CASRSAGLVRGEQFF.

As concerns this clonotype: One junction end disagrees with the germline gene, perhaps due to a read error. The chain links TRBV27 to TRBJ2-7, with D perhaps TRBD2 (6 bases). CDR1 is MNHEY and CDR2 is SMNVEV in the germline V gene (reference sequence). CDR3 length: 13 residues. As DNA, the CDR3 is TGTGCCAGCAGTCTTCCTTATCGCGGGGAGCGGTACTTC. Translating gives CASSLPYRGERYF.

The CDR3 is CASSYSHSQETQYF. The CDR3 DNA reads TGTGCCAGCAGTTACTCCCACAGCCAAGAGACCCAGTACTTC. V and J are TRBV6-5 and TRBJ2-5; no reliable D call. With 0 bases removed from V and 1 base from J, the gap between germline ends came to 6 bases. CDR3 size: 14 residues. Germline V lookup: CDR1 MNHEY, CDR2 SVGAGI.

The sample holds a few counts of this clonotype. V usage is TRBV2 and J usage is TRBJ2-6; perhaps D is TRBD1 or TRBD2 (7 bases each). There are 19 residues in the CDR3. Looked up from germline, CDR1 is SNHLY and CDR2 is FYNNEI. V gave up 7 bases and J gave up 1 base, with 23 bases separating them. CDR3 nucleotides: TGTGCCAGCAAGGGGGGGGACAGCTCATCGATTTCTGGGGCCAACGTCCTGACTTTC. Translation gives CASKGGDSSSISGANVLTF.

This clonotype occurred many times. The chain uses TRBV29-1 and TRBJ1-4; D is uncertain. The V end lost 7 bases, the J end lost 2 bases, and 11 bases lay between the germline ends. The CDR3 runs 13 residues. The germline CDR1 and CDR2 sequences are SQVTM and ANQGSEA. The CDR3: CSANTRTNEKLFF. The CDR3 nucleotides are TGCAGCGCGAACACCCGCACTAATGAAAAACTGTTTTTT. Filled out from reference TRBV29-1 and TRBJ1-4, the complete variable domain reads SAVISQKPSRDICQRGTSLTIQCQVDSQVTMMFWYRQQPGQSLTLIATANQGSEATYESGFVIDKFPISRPNLTFSTLTVSNMSPEDSSIYLCSANTRTNEKLFFGSGTQLSVL.

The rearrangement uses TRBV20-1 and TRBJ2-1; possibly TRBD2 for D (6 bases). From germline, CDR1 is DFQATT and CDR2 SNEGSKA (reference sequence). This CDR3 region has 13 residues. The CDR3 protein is CRVTRKGYNEQFF. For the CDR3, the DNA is TGCAGGGTGACTAGAAAGGGGTACAATGAGCAGTTCTTC.

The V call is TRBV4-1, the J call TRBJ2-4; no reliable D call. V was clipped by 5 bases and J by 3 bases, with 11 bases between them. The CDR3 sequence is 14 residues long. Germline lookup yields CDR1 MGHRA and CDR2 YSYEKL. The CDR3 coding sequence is TGCGCCAGCAGCTCGCCCCGGAACAAAAACATTCAGTACTTC. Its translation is CASSSPRNKNIQYF.

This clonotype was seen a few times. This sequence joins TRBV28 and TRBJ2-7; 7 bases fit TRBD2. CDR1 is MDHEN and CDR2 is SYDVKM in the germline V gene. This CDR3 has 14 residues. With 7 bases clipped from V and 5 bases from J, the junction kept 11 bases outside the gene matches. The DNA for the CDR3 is TGTGCCAGCACCAAGGGCGGGAGAGGCCACGAGCAGTACTTC. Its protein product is CASTKGGRGHEQYF.

This chain's CDR3 is CATNKLGGAYNEQFF. The CDR3 nucleotides read TGTGCCACCAATAAATTGGGGGGGGCCTACAATGAGCAGTTCTTC. The chain is built from TRBV6-1 and TRBJ2-1; 7 nucleotides line up with TRBD2. V gave up 10 bases and J gave up 2 bases; unmatched junction bases: 11. The V gene's germline CDR1 is MNHNS and CDR2 SASEGT. This CDR3 has 15 residues.

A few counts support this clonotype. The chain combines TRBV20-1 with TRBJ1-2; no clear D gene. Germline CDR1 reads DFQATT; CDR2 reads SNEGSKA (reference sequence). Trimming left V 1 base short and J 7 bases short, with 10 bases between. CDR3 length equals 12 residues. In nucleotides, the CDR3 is TGCAGTGCTAGAGTAACAGTCTCTGGCTACACCTTC. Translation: CSARVTVSGYTF.

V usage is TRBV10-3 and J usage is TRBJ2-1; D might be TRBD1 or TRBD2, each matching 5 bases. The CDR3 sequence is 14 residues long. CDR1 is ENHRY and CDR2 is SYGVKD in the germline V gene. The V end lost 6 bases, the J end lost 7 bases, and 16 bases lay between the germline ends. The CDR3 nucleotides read TGTGCCATCAGCCCCCGGGGCGGACGGAATGAGCAGTTCTTC. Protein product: CAISPRGGRNEQFF.